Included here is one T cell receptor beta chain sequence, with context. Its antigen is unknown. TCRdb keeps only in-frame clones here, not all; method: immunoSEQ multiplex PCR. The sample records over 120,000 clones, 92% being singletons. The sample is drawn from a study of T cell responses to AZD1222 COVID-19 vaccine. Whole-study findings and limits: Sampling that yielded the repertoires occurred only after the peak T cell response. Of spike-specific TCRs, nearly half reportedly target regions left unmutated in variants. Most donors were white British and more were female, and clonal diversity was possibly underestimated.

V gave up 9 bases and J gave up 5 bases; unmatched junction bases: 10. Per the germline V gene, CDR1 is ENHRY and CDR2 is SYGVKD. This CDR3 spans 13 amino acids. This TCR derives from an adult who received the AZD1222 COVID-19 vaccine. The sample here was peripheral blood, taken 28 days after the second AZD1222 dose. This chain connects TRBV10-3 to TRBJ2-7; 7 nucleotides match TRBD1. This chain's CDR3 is CAIGDSPNHEQYF. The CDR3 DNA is TGTGCCATAGGGGACAGCCCGAACCACGAGCAGTACTTC.